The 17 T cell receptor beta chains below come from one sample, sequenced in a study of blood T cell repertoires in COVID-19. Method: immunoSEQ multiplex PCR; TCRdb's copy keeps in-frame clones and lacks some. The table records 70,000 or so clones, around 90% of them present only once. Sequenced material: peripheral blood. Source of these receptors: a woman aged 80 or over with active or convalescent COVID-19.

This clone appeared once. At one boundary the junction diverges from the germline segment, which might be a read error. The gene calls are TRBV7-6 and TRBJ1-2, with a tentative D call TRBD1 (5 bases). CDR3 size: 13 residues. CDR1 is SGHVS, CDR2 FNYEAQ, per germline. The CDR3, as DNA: TGTGCCAGCAGCCTAGCGCAGGGCTATGGCTACACCTTC. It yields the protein CASSLAQGYGYTF. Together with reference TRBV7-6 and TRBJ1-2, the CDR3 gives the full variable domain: GAGVSQSPRYKVTKRGQDVALRCDPISGHVSLYWYRQALGQGPEFLTYFNYEAQQDKSGLPNDRFSAERPEGSISTLTIQRTEQRDSAMYRCASSLAQGYGYTFGSGTRLTVV.

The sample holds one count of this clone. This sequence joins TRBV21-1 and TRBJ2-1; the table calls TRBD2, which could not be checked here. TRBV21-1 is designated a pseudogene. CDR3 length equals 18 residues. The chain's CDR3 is CASSKSTSGSGRDNEQFF. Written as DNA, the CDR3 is TGTGCCAGCAGCAAGTCAACTAGCGGGTCAGGGAGGGACAATGAGCAGTTCTTC.

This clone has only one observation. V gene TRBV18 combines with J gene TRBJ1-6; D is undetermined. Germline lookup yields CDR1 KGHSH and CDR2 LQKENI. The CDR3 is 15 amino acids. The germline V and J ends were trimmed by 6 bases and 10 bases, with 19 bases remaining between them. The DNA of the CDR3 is TGTGCCAGCTCTCAAGGAGTAGAATCCGGCTCACCCCTCCACTTT. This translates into CASSQGVESGSPLHF.

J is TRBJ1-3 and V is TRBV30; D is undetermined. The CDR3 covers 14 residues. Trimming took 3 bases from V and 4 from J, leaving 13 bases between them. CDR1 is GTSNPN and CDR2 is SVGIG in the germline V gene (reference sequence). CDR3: CAWSLGLSGNTIYF. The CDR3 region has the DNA TGTGCCTGGAGCCTAGGCCTCAGCGGAAACACCATATATTTT.

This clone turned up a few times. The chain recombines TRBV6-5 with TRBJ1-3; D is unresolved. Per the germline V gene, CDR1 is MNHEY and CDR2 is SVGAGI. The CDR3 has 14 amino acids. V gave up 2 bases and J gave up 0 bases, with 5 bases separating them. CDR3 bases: TGTGCCAGCAGTTACGCGGTCTCTGGAAACACCATATATTTT. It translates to CASSYAVSGNTIYF.

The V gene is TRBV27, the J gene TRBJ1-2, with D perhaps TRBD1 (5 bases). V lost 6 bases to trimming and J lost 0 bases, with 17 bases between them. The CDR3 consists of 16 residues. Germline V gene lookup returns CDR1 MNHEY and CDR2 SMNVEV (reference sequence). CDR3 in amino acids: CASRPPAGRSNYGYTF. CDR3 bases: TGTGCCAGCAGACCCCCCGCAGGGCGATCTAACTATGGCTACACCTTC.

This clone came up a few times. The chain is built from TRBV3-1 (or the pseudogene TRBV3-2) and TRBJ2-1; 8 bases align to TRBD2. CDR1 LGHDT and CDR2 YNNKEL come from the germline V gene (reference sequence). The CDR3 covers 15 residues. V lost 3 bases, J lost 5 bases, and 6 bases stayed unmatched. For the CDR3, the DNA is TGTGCCAGCAGCCATAGCGGGGAGGGAAACAATGAGCAGTTCTTC. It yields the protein CASSHSGEGNNEQFF.

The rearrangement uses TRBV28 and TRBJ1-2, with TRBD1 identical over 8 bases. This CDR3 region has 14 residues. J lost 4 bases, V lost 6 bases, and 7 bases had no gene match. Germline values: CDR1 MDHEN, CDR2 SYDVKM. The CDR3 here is CASRGGTGLYGYTF. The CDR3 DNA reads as TGTGCCAGCAGGGGAGGGACAGGCCTCTATGGCTACACCTTC.

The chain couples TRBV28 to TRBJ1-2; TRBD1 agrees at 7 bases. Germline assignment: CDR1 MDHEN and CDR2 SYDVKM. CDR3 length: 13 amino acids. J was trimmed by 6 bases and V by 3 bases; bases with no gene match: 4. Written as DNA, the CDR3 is TGTGCCAGCAGTTTGGGACAGTATGATGGCTACACCTTC. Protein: CASSLGQYDGYTF.

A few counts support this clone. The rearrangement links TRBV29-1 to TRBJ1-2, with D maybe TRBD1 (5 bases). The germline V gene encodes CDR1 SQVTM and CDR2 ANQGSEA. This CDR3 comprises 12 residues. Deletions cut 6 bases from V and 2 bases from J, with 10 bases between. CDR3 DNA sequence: TGCAGCGTGGTGGAGGGGAACTATGGCTACACCTTC. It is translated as CSVVEGNYGYTF.

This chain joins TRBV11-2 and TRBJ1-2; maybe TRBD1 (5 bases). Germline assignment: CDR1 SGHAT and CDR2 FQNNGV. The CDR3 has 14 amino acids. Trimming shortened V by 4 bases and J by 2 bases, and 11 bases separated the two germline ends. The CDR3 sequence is CASSSLAGNYGYTF. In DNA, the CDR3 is TGTGCCAGCAGCTCCCTCGCAGGGAACTATGGCTACACCTTC.

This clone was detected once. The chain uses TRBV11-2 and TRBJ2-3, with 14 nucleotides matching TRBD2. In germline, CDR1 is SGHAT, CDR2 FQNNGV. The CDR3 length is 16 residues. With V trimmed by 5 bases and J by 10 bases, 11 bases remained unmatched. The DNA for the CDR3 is TGTGCCAGCAGCCCTCGGACTAGCGGGGGGTCTCTGGCGCAGTATTTT. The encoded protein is CASSPRTSGGSLAQYF.

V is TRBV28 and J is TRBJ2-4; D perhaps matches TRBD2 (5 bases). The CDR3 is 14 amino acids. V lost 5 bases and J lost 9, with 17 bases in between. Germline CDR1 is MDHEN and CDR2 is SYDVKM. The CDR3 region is CASSRGIEGAIQYF. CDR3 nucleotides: TGTGCCAGCAGTCGGGGTATCGAGGGAGCCATTCAGTACTTC.

This CDR3 is CASSLWGQTTSGNTIYF. CDR3 sequence (DNA): TGCGCCAGCAGCTTATGGGGACAGACGACCTCTGGAAACACCATATATTTT. The rearrangement joins TRBV5-1 to TRBJ1-3; 7 bases line up with TRBD1. The V and J ends lost 2 bases and 0 bases, in that order; junction bases with no gene match: 8. Per germline, CDR1 SGHRS and CDR2 YFSETQ. The CDR3 runs to 17 residues.

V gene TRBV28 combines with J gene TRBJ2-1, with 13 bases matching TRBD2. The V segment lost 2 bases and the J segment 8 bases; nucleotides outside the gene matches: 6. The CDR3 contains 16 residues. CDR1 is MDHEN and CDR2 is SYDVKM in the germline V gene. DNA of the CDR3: TGTGCCAGCAGTTTAACTAGCGGGGGGGAGCAGGATGAGCAGTTCTTC. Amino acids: CASSLTSGGEQDEQFF.

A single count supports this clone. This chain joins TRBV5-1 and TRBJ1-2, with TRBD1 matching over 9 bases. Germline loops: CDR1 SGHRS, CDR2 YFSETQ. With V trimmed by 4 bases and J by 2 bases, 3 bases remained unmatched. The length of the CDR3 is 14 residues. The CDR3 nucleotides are TGCGCCAGCAGCACCGGACAGGGGAACTATGGCTACACCTTC. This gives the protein CASSTGQGNYGYTF.

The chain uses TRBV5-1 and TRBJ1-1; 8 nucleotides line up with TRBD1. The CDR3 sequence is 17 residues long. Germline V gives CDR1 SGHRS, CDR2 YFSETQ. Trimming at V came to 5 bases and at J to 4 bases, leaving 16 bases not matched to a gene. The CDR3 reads CASSSTGGPPRSTEAFF. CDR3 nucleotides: TGCGCCAGCAGTTCCACAGGGGGGCCCCCTCGAAGCACTGAAGCTTTCTTT.